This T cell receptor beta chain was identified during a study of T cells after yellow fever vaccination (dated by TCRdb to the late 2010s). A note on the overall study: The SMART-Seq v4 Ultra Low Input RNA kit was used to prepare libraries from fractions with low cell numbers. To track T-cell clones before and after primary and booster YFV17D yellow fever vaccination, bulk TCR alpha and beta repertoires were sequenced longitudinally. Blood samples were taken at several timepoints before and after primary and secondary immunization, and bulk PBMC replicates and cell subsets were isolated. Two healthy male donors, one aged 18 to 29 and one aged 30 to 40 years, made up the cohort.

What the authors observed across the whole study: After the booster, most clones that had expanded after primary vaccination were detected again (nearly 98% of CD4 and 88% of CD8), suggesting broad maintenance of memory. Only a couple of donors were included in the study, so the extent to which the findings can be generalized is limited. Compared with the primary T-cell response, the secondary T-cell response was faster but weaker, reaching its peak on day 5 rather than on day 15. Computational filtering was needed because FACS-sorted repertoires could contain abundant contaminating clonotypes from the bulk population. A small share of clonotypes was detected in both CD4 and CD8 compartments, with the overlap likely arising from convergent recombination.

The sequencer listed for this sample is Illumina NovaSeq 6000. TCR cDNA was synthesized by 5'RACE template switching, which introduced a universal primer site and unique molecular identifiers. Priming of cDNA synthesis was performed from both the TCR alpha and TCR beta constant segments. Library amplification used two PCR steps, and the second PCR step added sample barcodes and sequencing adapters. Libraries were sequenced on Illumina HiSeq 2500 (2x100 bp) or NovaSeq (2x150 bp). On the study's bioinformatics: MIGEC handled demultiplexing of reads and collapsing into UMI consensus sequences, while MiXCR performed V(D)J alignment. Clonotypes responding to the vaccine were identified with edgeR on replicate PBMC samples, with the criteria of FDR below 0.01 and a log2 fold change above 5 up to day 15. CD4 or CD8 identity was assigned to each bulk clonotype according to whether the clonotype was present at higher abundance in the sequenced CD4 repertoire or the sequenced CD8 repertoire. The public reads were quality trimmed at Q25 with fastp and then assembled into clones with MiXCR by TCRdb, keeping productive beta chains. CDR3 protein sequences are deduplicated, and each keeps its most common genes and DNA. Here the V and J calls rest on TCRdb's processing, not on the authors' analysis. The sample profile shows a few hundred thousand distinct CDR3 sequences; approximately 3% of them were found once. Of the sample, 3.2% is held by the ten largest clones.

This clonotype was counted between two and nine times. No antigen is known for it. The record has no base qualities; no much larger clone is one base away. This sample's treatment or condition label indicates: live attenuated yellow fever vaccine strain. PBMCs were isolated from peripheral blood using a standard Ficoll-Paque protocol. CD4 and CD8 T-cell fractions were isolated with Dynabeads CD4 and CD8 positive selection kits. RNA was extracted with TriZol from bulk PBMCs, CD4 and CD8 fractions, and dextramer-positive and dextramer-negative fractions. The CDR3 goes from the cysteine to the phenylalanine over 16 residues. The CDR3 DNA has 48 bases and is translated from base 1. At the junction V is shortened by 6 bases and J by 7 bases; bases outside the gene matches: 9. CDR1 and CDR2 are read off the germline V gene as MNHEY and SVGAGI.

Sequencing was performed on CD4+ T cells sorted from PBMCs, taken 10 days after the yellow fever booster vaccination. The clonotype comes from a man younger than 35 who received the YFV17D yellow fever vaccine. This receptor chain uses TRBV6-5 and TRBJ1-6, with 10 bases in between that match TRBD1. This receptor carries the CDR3 CASRDRQGAGNSPLHF. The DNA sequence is TGTGCCAGCAGGGATCGACAGGGGGCAGGCAATTCACCCCTCCACTTT.